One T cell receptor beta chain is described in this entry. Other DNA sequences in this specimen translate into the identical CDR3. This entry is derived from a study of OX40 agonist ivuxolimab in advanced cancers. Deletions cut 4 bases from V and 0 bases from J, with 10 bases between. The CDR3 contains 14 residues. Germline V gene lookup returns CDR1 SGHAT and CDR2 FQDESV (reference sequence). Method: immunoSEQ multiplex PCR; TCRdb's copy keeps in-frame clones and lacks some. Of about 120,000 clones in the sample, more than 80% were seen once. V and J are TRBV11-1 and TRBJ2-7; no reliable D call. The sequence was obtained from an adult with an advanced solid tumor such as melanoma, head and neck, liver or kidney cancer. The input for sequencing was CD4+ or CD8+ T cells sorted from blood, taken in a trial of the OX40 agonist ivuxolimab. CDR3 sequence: CASSSGGSSYEQYF. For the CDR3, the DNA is TGTGCCAGCAGCTCAGGCGGCAGCTCCTACGAGCAGTACTTC.